The 24 T cell receptor beta chains below were found in one sample sequenced in a study of blood T cell repertoires in COVID-19. The data were produced by immunoSEQ multiplex PCR, yet TCRdb's version contains in-frame clones alone and is incomplete. The sample records roughly 30,000 clones, roughly three quarters being singletons. Sequencing was done on a sample of peripheral blood. The receptors were gathered from a man aged 65 to 85 with acute or convalescent COVID-19.

The chain carries TRBV9 and TRBJ1-2, with a possible D match to TRBD1 (6 bases). With 7 bases removed from V and 8 bases from J, the gap between germline ends came to 12 bases. The CDR3 spans 11 residues. The germline CDR1 and CDR2 sequences are SGDLS and YYNGEE. The CDR3 loop reads CASAGAKGYTF. The CDR3 DNA sequence: TGTGCCAGCGCGGGGGCCAAGGGCTACACCTTC.

This chain uses TRBV7-3 with TRBJ2-3; D perhaps matches TRBD1 (6 bases). Looked up from germline, CDR1 is SGHTA and CDR2 is FQGTGA. The CDR3 contains 14 residues. V lost 5 bases and J 0 bases, leaving 9 bases between the germline ends. Here the CDR3 DNA reads TGTGCCAGCAGCGCGGACAGAAGCACAGATACGCAGTATTTT. Protein product: CASSADRSTDTQYF.

This clone was seen a few times. J is TRBJ2-5 and V is TRBV29-1; a weak D match, TRBD1 (5 bases). Between the trimmed V and J ends, which lost 3 bases and 5 bases, there was a span of 13 bases. The CDR3 runs 13 residues. CDR1 and CDR2 from the germline V gene are SQVTM and ANQGSEA. In DNA, the CDR3 is TGCAGCGTTGACAGGGCGTTAGGCGAGACCCAGTACTTC. Amino acid sequence: CSVDRALGETQYF.

This clone was counted at least ten times. The chain combines TRBV12-3 or TRBV12-4 with TRBJ1-5; D is ambiguous. V lost 7 bases, J lost 6 bases, and 10 bases lay in between. The CDR3 totals 12 residues. Here the CDR3 DNA reads TGTGCCAGCAACTACGGGAGTCAGCCCCAGCATTTT. Translating gives CASNYGSQPQHF.

J is TRBJ2-1 and V is TRBV11-2; 11 bases agree with TRBD2. The V gene end was trimmed by 3 bases and the J gene end by 1 base; junction bases not matched to a gene: 8. The CDR3 covers 18 residues. Germline values: CDR1 SGHAT, CDR2 FQNNGV. The CDR3 loop is CASSFRLLAGGSYNEQFF. For the CDR3, the DNA is TGTGCCAGCAGCTTCCGGTTGCTAGCGGGGGGTTCCTACAATGAGCAGTTCTTC.

The chain carries TRBV14 and TRBJ2-5; D call uncertain. CDR1 is SGHDN and CDR2 is FVKESK in the germline V gene. The CDR3 loop spans 15 amino acids. V lost 0 bases and J 4 bases, leaving 12 bases between the germline ends. This chain's CDR3 is CASSQDWARSETQYF. CDR3 sequence (DNA): TGTGCCAGCAGCCAAGATTGGGCCAGATCAGAGACCCAGTACTTC.

V gene TRBV24-1 combines with J gene TRBJ2-5, with a possible D match to TRBD2 (6 bases). The germline gives CDR1 KGHDR, CDR2 SFDVKD. V was clipped by 9 bases and J by 2 bases, with 15 bases between them. This CDR3 has 14 amino acids. The DNA of the CDR3 is TGTGCCACCGGAGGGACGGCAGGACAAGAGACCCAGTACTTC. This gives the protein CATGGTAGQETQYF.

The gene calls are TRBV18 and TRBJ2-3; the match to TRBD1 covers 7 bases. The CDR3 covers 15 residues. The J segment lost 0 bases and the V segment lost 2 bases, leaving 2 bases of the junction unmatched. CDR1 is KGHSH, CDR2 LQKENI, per germline. The CDR3 loop is CASSPATGSTDTQYF. The CDR3 bases are TGTGCCAGCTCACCAGCGACAGGGAGCACAGATACGCAGTATTTT.

On this clone: The junction departs from germline at one end; a sequencing error may be responsible. V and J are TRBV19 and TRBJ1-1, with a tentative D call TRBD1 (5 bases). This CDR3 contains 17 residues. Germline V gene sequence: CDR1 LNHDA, CDR2 SQIVND (reference sequence). The CDR3 spells CPSSNPGGGFGNTEAFF. CDR3 sequence (DNA): TGTCCCAGTAGTAACCCCGGGGGGGGGTTTGGGAACACTGAAGCTTTCTTT.

The J gene is TRBJ1-4, the V gene TRBV28; 10 bases map to TRBD1. The J segment lost 7 bases and the V segment lost 4 bases, leaving 3 bases of the junction unmatched. The germline V gene encodes CDR1 MDHEN and CDR2 SYDVKM. This CDR3 contains 14 residues. For the CDR3, the DNA is TGTGCCAGCAGTTGGACAGGGGGGATTGAAAAACTGTTTTTT. This encodes CASSWTGGIEKLFF.

This clone has just one count. The V gene is TRBV7-3, the J gene TRBJ2-3; 14 bases are shared with TRBD2. The junction had 6 bases not matched to a gene; V was cut back by 5 bases and J by 5 bases. This CDR3 is 16 amino acids long. Germline loops: CDR1 SGHTA, CDR2 FQGTGA. CDR3 in amino acids: CASSLTGLAGVDTQYF. CDR3 coding DNA: TGTGCCAGCAGCCTCACGGGACTAGCGGGGGTAGATACGCAGTATTTT.

The chain uses TRBV12-3 or TRBV12-4 and TRBJ1-2, with 7 bases lining up with TRBD1. The J segment lost 5 bases and the V segment lost 4 bases, leaving 4 bases of the junction unmatched. The CDR3 sequence is 13 residues long. The CDR3, as DNA: TGTGCCAGCAGTTATTCAGGGGGGTATGGCTACACCTTC. Amino acid sequence: CASSYSGGYGYTF.

The genes are TRBV3-1 (or the pseudogene TRBV3-2) and TRBJ2-2; D may be TRBD2 (5 bases). Trimming pared 6 bases from V and 6 bases from J, leaving 8 bases between. Germline-derived CDR1 and CDR2 are LGHDT and YNNKEL (reference sequence). This CDR3 has 12 amino acids. In DNA, the CDR3 is TGTGCCAGCAGAGGAGGTCCCGGGGAGCTGTTTTTT. Translation: CASRGGPGELFF.

The chain recombines TRBV7-9 with TRBJ2-7, with 8 positions matching TRBD2. Germline CDR1 is SEHNR and CDR2 is FQNEAQ (reference sequence). This CDR3 is built from 16 residues. The ends lost 5 bases at V and 3 bases at J; junction bases unmatched: 12. The CDR3 DNA follows: TGTGCCAGCAGCCCGCCAGCGGGGGCCGGGGGCTACGAGCAGTACTTC. Translating gives CASSPPAGAGGYEQYF.

In nucleotides, the CDR3 is TGTGCCAGCAGTTTATCAGCTGACACGGCTACTCCGTACTTC. Amino acid sequence: CASSLSADTATPYF. The rearrangement uses TRBV27 and TRBJ2-7, with D hard to call. The CDR3 totals 14 residues. V was cut by 0 bases and J by 12 bases, with 18 bases left in between. Germline loops: CDR1 MNHEY, CDR2 SMNVEV (reference sequence).

By share, this clone counts as medium-sized. The V gene is TRBV12-3 or TRBV12-4, the J gene TRBJ2-2, with no clear D. This CDR3 has 13 residues. With 5 bases removed from V and 2 bases from J, the gap between germline ends came to 6 bases. The CDR3 here is CASSPLNTGELFF. The CDR3 DNA follows: TGTGCCAGCAGTCCTCTAAACACCGGGGAGCTGTTTTTT.

This clone was counted between two and nine times. The chain employs TRBV7-9 and TRBJ2-7; tentative D call: TRBD2 (6 bases). With 5 bases removed from V and 6 bases from J, the gap between germline ends came to 17 bases. The CDR3 is made up of 14 amino acids. Germline CDR1 reads SEHNR; CDR2 reads FQNEAQ (reference sequence). The CDR3 bases are TGTGCCAGCAGCCCACCCGGGGGAGTAAGCGAGCAGTACTTC. It is translated as CASSPPGGVSEQYF.

The chain has TRBV7-9 and TRBJ1-1, with unresolved D. The CDR3 totals 13 residues. V was cut by 2 bases and J by 5 bases, with 9 bases left in between. In germline, CDR1 is SEHNR, CDR2 FQNEAQ (reference sequence). This CDR3 reads CASSLSGTTEAFF. In DNA, the CDR3 is TGTGCCAGCAGCTTATCGGGAACAACTGAAGCTTTCTTT.

The CDR3 loop reads CASSLADQGYIQYF. The CDR3 nucleotides read TGTGCCAGCAGCTTAGCGGACCAGGGTTACATTCAGTACTTC. The genes are TRBV11-1 and TRBJ2-4; D is perhaps TRBD1 (5 bases). Deletions cut 0 bases from V and 8 bases from J, with 11 bases between. The CDR3 length is 14 residues. Germline V gene sequence: CDR1 SGHAT, CDR2 FQDESV (reference sequence). Looking up the rest from reference TRBV11-1 and TRBJ2-4 gives the full variable domain: EAEVAQSPRYKITEKSQAVAFWCDPISGHATLYWYRQILGQGPELLVQFQDESVVDDSQLPKDRFSAERLKGVDSTLKIQPAELGDSAMYLCASSLADQGYIQYFGAGTRLSVL.

The chain is built from TRBV7-8 and TRBJ2-5; D possibly corresponds to TRBD2 (5 bases). The CDR3 is made up of 14 amino acids. V was pared by 0 bases and J by 5 bases, with 10 bases between. Germline values: CDR1 SGHVS, CDR2 FQNEAQ. The CDR3 coding sequence is TGTGCCAGCAGCTTAGCTAATGGCGGGGAGACCCAGTACTTC. Translation gives CASSLANGGETQYF. Combining the CDR3 with reference TRBV7-8 and TRBJ2-5 gives the whole variable domain GAGVSQSPRYKVAKRGQDVALRCDPISGHVSLFWYQQALGQGPEFLTYFQNEAQLDKSGLPSDRFFAERPEGSVSTLKIQRTQQEDSAVYLCASSLANGGETQYFGPGTRLLVL.

The V and J genes are TRBV4-3 and TRBJ1-6; no firm D call. Germline V lookup: CDR1 LGHNA, CDR2 YSLEER. V lost 2 bases, J lost 6 bases, and 17 bases lay in between. The CDR3 contains 17 residues. The CDR3 loop reads CASSQHSPPTRNSPLHF. The CDR3 nucleotides read TGCGCCAGCAGCCAACATTCCCCACCAACGCGTAATTCACCCCTCCACTTT.

A single count supports this clone. The chain has TRBV6-5 and TRBJ2-7; D is possibly TRBD1 (6 bases). With 6 bases removed from V and 2 bases from J, the gap between germline ends came to 11 bases. Germline V gene lookup returns CDR1 MNHEY and CDR2 SVGAGI. The CDR3 runs 13 residues. Here the CDR3 reads CASRIQGTYEQYF. CDR3 bases: TGTGCCAGCAGGATACAGGGTACCTACGAGCAGTACTTC.

The chain is built from TRBV28 and TRBJ1-2, with a weak D call TRBD1 (6 bases). V lost 3 bases, J lost 8 bases, and 13 bases lay in between. The CDR3 sequence is 13 residues long. The germline CDR1 and CDR2 sequences are MDHEN and SYDVKM. CDR3 sequence reads: CASSFPGALGYTF. CDR3 coding DNA: TGTGCCAGCAGTTTTCCAGGGGCGCTAGGCTACACCTTC.

The chain combines TRBV6-5 with TRBJ1-2, with no clear D. Per the germline V gene, CDR1 is MNHEY and CDR2 is SVGAGI. There are 16 residues in the CDR3. Trimming removed 0 bases at V and 7 bases at J, with 18 bases between. The CDR3 protein is CASSYSLLRQAGGYTF. DNA for the CDR3: TGTGCCAGCAGTTACTCCCTACTTCGGCAGGCCGGTGGCTACACCTTC.